This T cell receptor (beta chain) was recovered during a study of blood T cell repertoires in COVID-19 (dated by TCRdb to the early 2020s). About the full investigation: Collaborator samples came from the United States, Italy and Spain and covered acute and convalescent phases of COVID-19. Deeply sampled blood TCRbeta repertoires from subjects exposed to, actively infected with, or recovered from COVID-19 were included in the dataset. Where available, HLA class I and class II types were taken from metadata supplied by the sample provider and were not determined by assay-based typing. The repertoires were released in a freely available public database meant as a resource for research on the immune response to SARS-CoV-2. The prospective study material was composed of cDNA or gDNA derived from T cells, B-cell-depleted T cells, or PBMCs. A de-identified subject ID, COVID-19 status, age in years and sex were almost always included in the sample metadata. Samples came from the ongoing ImmuneRACE study (first 160 participants) plus 1,254 subjects from 6 global collaborators. Overall study results and their limits: How much clinical and demographic metadata was included differed by source and by participant, and the metadata was provided uncurated.

Here V drops 6 bases and J drops 6 bases, and the junction holds 10 bases not matched to any gene. Its CDR3 holds 15 amino acids, cysteine through phenylalanine. Of the read, only the CDR3 DNA is kept; its 45 bases are in frame from base 1. CDR1 and CDR2 are drawn from the germline V gene (reference sequence): SEHNR, FQNEAQ. Comments on this clone: Its antigen is unknown. There are no base qualities to consult, and no much larger clone falls within one base.

Collaborating institutions collected whole blood in K2EDTA tubes following their own protocols. For TCRbeta analysis, collaborators shipped samples in one of three forms: frozen whole blood, isolated PBMCs, or DNA extracted from either of those sample types. TCRbeta CDR3 regions were amplified from genomic DNA by means of the immunoSEQ Assay, a bias-controlled multiplex PCR. The study's own analysis went as follows. The number of nucleated cells in each sample was estimated from the amplification of reference gene primers within the assay. To quantify the absolute abundance of each unique TCRbeta CDR3 rearrangement, sequence reads were collapsed and filtered. Productive Simpson clonality was computed per sample as the square root of Simpson's diversity index over productive rearrangements. TCRdb retrieved this table from immuneACCESS and kept in-frame rearrangements only. Not all clones are present; in checked studies, unresolved V genes account for under half, and no reason is known for the remainder. V, J and clone size are taken as reported in that table, and D and trimming were inferred from the DNA itself. The sample table lists roughly 700,000 clones, 75% to 90% of them with a count of one. Clones ranked in the top ten supply approximately 0.3% of the sample.

The sequencing sample was made of peripheral blood. The V and J segments used are TRBV7-9 and TRBJ1-4; 7 bases in the junction line up with TRBD1. This clonotype was obtained from a woman between 18 and 29 years old with acute or convalescent COVID-19. The DNA sequence is TGTGCCAGCAGTCTCGGTGGGCAGGGGGATGAAAAACTGTTTTTT. Its coded protein is CASSLGGQGDEKLFF.